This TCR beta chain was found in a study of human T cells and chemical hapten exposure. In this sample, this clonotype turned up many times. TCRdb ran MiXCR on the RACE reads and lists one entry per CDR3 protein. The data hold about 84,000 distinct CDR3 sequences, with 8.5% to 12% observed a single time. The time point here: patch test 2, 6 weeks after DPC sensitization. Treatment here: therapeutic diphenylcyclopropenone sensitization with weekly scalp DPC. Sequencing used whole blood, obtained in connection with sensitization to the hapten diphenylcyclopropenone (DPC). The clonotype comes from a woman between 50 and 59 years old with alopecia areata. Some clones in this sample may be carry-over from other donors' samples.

The CDR3 sequence: CSATVRGALENTIYF. CDR3 DNA sequence: TGCAGTGCTACCGTGCGTGGGGCTCTCGAAAACACCATATATTTT. The chain carries TRBV20-1 and TRBJ1-3; a possible D gene is TRBD1 (5 bases). This CDR3 spans 15 amino acids. Trimming shortened V by 4 bases and J by 6 bases, and 19 bases separated the two germline ends. Per germline, CDR1 DFQATT and CDR2 SNEGSKA (reference sequence).